This T cell receptor (beta chain) was recovered during a study of immune evolution from preneoplasia to lung adenocarcinoma. Repertoires were generated with immunoSEQ multiplex PCR, while TCRdb's copy carries only in-frame clones and drops some. The sample carries 14,000 or so clones, 85% recorded once. V was pared by 4 bases and J by 4 bases, with 14 bases between. The CDR3 contains 15 residues. The germline gives CDR1 MDHEN, CDR2 SYDVKM. The chain has TRBV28 and TRBJ1-3; D is unresolved. The sequencing sample was made of FFPE lung adenocarcinoma in situ tissue. This sequence was found in a donor older than 65 with lung adenocarcinoma. The DNA of the CDR3 is TGTGCCAGCAGTTCTCCAGGTTATTCGGGAAACACCATATATTTT. It encodes CASSSPGYSGNTIYF. The full variable domain, in which reference TRBV28 and TRBJ1-3 provide the parts outside the CDR3, is DVKVTQSSRYLVKRTGEKVFLECVQDMDHENMFWYRQDPGLGLRLIYFSYDVKMKEKGDIPEGYSVSREKKERFSLILESASTNQTSMYLCASSSPGYSGNTIYFGEGSWLTVV.